The clone carrying this TCR beta chain was found a few times. Original data processing: Scientists estimated how many nucleated cells there were by amplifying reference gene primers. Sequencing was performed with immunoSEQ multiplex PCR; in TCRdb, only in-frame clones are kept and a portion is missing. That table supplies the V and J calls and clone size; D and trimming were determined from the DNA. The sample shows about 94,000 clones, roughly 91% of them seen only once. This sample is part of a study of blood T cell repertoires in COVID-19. Study background: The origin of the acute and convalescent COVID-19 samples was the United States, Italy and Spain. Sources were T cells, B-cell-depleted T cells, or PBMCs; the material itself was cDNA or gDNA.

The CDR3 runs to 14 residues. Trimming took off 2 bases at V and 4 bases at J, with 9 bases between the two ends. The germline V gene encodes CDR1 LNHNV and CDR2 YYDKDF (reference sequence). The sequence derives from a woman older than 75 with acute or convalescent COVID-19. The chain employs TRBV15 and TRBJ2-1; D remains unclear. The sequenced sample consisted of peripheral blood. The CDR3 loop is CATSRRLLYNEQFF. The CDR3 DNA is TGTGCCACCAGCAGAAGACTTTTATACAATGAGCAGTTCTTC.